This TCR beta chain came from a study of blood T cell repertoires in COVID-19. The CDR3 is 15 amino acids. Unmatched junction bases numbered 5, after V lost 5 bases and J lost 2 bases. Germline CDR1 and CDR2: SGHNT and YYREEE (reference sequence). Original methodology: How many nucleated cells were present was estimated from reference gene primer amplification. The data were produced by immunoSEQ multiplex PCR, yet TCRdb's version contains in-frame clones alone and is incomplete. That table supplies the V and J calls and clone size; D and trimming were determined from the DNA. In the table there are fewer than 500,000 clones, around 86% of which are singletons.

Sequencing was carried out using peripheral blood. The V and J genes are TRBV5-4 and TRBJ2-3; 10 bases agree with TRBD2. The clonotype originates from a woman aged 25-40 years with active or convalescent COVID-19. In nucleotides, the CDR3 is TGTGCCAGCAGTCTAGCGGGAGAACACACAGATACGCAGTATTTT. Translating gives CASSLAGEHTDTQYF.